Each of the 7 T cell receptor beta chains below was sequenced from the same sample in a study of blood T cell repertoires in COVID-19. Sequencing was performed with immunoSEQ multiplex PCR; in TCRdb, only in-frame clones are kept and a portion is missing. Here the sample spans over 150,000 clones, approximately 85% being singletons. Sequencing used PBMCs or T cells enriched from blood (not recorded which). These receptors originate from a man aged 35 to 55 who had recovered from COVID-19.

The chain is built from TRBV5-4 and TRBJ2-7, with D possibly matching TRBD1 (6 bases). The CDR3 loop spans 15 amino acids. V lost 2 bases, J lost 6 bases, and 18 bases lay in between. CDR1 SGHNT and CDR2 YYREEE come from the germline V gene (reference sequence). The CDR3 DNA reads TGTGCCAGCAGCTTATCGAACAGGGTGGATGGCGAGCAGTACTTC. It yields the protein CASSLSNRVDGEQYF.

The chain employs TRBV4-2 and TRBJ2-5; D not certain. Per germline, CDR1 LGHNA and CDR2 YNFKEQ. Trimming removed 3 bases from V and 4 bases from J, with 18 bases in between. The CDR3 runs to 16 residues. CDR3 DNA: TGTGCCAGCAGCCAGTCGTCGCGTGTTTCTGGAGAGACCCAGTACTTC. This encodes CASSQSSRVSGETQYF.

V gene TRBV27 combines with J gene TRBJ1-5; 7 bases are shared with TRBD1. Germline loops: CDR1 MNHEY, CDR2 SMNVEV (reference sequence). V shed 5 bases and J 4 bases; nucleotides not matched to a gene: 5. This CDR3 is built from 14 residues. CDR3 loop: CASSEGGQNQPQHF. The CDR3 bases are TGTGCCAGCAGTGAAGGGGGCCAGAATCAGCCCCAGCATTTT.

The chain combines TRBV5-1 with TRBJ1-1, with D hard to call. Deletions cut 6 bases from V and 1 base from J, with 13 bases between. The germline V gene encodes CDR1 SGHRS and CDR2 YFSETQ. This CDR3 region has 14 residues. The CDR3 sequence: CASTPYGANTEAFF. CDR3 DNA sequence: TGCGCCAGCACCCCCTACGGAGCGAACACTGAAGCTTTCTTT. Full variable domain (rest looked up from reference TRBV5-1 and TRBJ1-1): KAGVTQTPRYLIKTRGQQVTLSCSPISGHRSVSWYQQTPGQGLQFLFEYFSETQRNKGNFPGRFSGRQFSNSRSEMNVSTLELGDSALYLCASTPYGANTEAFFGQGTRLTVV.

The gene calls are TRBV6-5 and TRBJ1-1, with 7 bases lining up with TRBD1. Germline assignment: CDR1 MNHEY and CDR2 SVGAGI. The length of the CDR3 is 14 residues. Trimming cost V 7 bases and J 5 bases; bases outside gene matches: 10. The CDR3 loop reads CASTNRGEGTEAFF. For the CDR3, the DNA is TGTGCCAGCACCAACAGGGGAGAGGGAACTGAAGCTTTCTTT.

The chain carries TRBV12-3 or TRBV12-4 and TRBJ2-7, with 7 bases matching TRBD2. The CDR3 contains 13 residues. With V trimmed by 8 bases and J by 2 bases, 6 bases remained unmatched. The CDR3 spells CASGLAGAYEQYF. CDR3 DNA sequence: TGTGCCAGCGGGCTTGCGGGGGCCTACGAGCAGTACTTC.

V usage is TRBV18 and J usage is TRBJ1-5; a weak D match, TRBD1 (5 bases). This CDR3 has 15 amino acids. V dropped 3 bases and J dropped 3 bases, with 12 bases sitting between them. Germline-derived CDR1 and CDR2 are KGHSH and LQKENI. The CDR3 reads CASSPLDSSNQPQHF. CDR3 nucleotide sequence: TGTGCCAGCTCACCGCTCGACAGCTCCAATCAGCCCCAGCATTTT.